A single sample is the source of the 14 T cell receptor beta chains below, sequenced in a study of T cell responses to AZD1222 COVID-19 vaccine. Generated by immunoSEQ multiplex PCR, the TCRdb table keeps only in-frame clones and is missing some. Found here are about 110,000 clones, around 94% of them singletons; the top ten hold approximately 2.2%. The specimen was peripheral blood, collected on day 0 of AZD1222 vaccination. Receptor source: an adult in good health.

This sequence joins TRBV7-2 and TRBJ1-2; D remains ambiguous. V lost 1 base to trimming and J lost 3 bases, with 12 bases between them. Germline-derived CDR1 and CDR2 are SGHTA and FQGNSA. The CDR3 is made up of 15 amino acids. This CDR3 is CASSLDYGGDYGYTF. In DNA, the CDR3 is TGTGCCAGCAGCTTAGACTACGGAGGCGACTATGGCTACACCTTC.

The V gene is TRBV6-5, the J gene TRBJ2-7; 7 positions agree with TRBD2. The CDR3 runs 14 residues. Germline trimming cut 2 bases from V and 2 bases from J; bases unmatched to any gene: 3. CDR1 and CDR2 (germline): MNHEY, SVGAGI. This CDR3 reads CASSYRREAYEQYF. DNA for the CDR3: TGTGCCAGCAGTTACAGACGGGAGGCCTACGAGCAGTACTTC.

This chain links TRBV28 with TRBJ1-2; the match to TRBD1 covers 8 bases. CDR3 length: 13 amino acids. Trimming at V came to 6 bases and at J to 6 bases, leaving 6 bases not matched to a gene. Per germline, CDR1 MDHEN and CDR2 SYDVKM. The CDR3: CASRTGTGDGYTF. CDR3 nucleotides: TGTGCCAGCAGAACCGGGACAGGAGATGGCTACACCTTC.

V gene TRBV19 combines with J gene TRBJ2-3, with 9 nucleotides matching TRBD2. Germline V CDR1 and CDR2: LNHDA, SQIVND (reference sequence). The CDR3 sequence is 16 residues long. After removal of 6 bases from V and 3 bases from J, the junction contained 10 bases not matched to a gene. In DNA, the CDR3 is TGTGCCAGTAGGATGACAGCTAGCGGGGAAACAGATACGCAGTATTTT. Protein: CASRMTASGETDTQYF.

The gene calls are TRBV6-1 and TRBJ1-1; unclear D gene. V lost 2 bases to trimming and J lost 7 bases, with 5 bases between them. This CDR3 region has 11 residues. Germline values: CDR1 MNHNS, CDR2 SASEGT. The CDR3 is CASSELGEAFF. The CDR3 DNA follows: TGTGCCAGCAGTGAATTGGGTGAAGCTTTCTTT.

CDR3: CASFTTTEAFF. The CDR3, as DNA: TGTGCCAGCTTTACAACCACTGAAGCTTTCTTT. J is TRBJ1-1 and V is TRBV2, with D unclear. The V end was cut by 8 bases, the J end by 4 bases, with 8 bases between. This CDR3 region has 11 residues. CDR1 is SNHLY and CDR2 is FYNNEI in the germline V gene.

The CDR3 bases are TGTGCCATCAGTGACCACCGAGGGGACACTGAAGCTTTCTTT. Its protein is CAISDHRGDTEAFF. This chain joins TRBV10-3 and TRBJ1-1, with a possible D match to TRBD1 (5 bases). The germline V gene encodes CDR1 ENHRY and CDR2 SYGVKD. V was shortened by 3 bases and J by 3 bases, with 11 bases between the two germline ends. There are 14 residues in the CDR3.

The V and J genes are TRBV5-1 and TRBJ2-7, with TRBD2 as a possible D gene (7 bases). The V gene's germline CDR1 is SGHRS and CDR2 YFSETQ. Trimming cost V 0 bases and J 2 bases, with 15 bases left between them. CDR3 length: 16 residues. Here the CDR3 DNA reads TGCGCCAGCAGCTTGGACGTTCGGGGGGCGACCTACGAGCAGTACTTC. This gives the protein CASSLDVRGATYEQYF.

This chain joins TRBV4-1 and TRBJ1-2; no definite D call. Germline V gene lookup returns CDR1 MGHRA and CDR2 YSYEKL. V lost 3 bases to trimming and J lost 0 bases, with 14 bases between them. The CDR3 extends over 16 amino acids. The chain's CDR3 is CASSHKPDLSNYGYTF. DNA of the CDR3: TGCGCCAGCAGCCACAAACCGGACTTATCTAACTATGGCTACACCTTC.

This rearrangement joins TRBV7-9 to TRBJ1-5; 11 bases line up with TRBD1. The J segment lost 4 bases and the V segment lost 2 bases, leaving 7 bases of the junction unmatched. CDR3 length: 17 residues. In germline, CDR1 is SEHNR, CDR2 FQNEAQ (reference sequence). CDR3 region: CASSLIGDRGYNQPQHF. For the CDR3, the DNA is TGTGCCAGCAGCTTAATCGGGGACAGGGGGTATAATCAGCCCCAGCATTTT.

J is TRBJ2-7 and V is TRBV12-3 or TRBV12-4; perhaps TRBD2 as D (6 bases). The V gene lost 3 bases and the J gene lost 6 bases, with 9 bases spanning the gap. The CDR3 consists of 12 residues. DNA of the CDR3: TGTGCCAGCAGTTTTAGCGGCATCGAGCAGTACTTC. This sequence encodes CASSFSGIEQYF.

The chain combines TRBV14 with TRBJ1-2; TRBD1 is a possible D gene (6 bases). Germline V gene data show CDR1 as SGHDN and CDR2 as FVKESK. This CDR3 spans 16 amino acids. V was shortened by 0 bases and J by 4 bases, with 15 bases between the two germline ends. DNA for the CDR3: TGTGCCAGCAGCCAAGAGGTAGACAGGTATCCCTATGGCTACACCTTC. Residues: CASSQEVDRYPYGYTF.

The chain employs TRBV11-1 and TRBJ2-1; TRBD2 agrees at 9 bases. This CDR3 has 15 residues. Per the germline V gene, CDR1 is SGHAT and CDR2 is FQDESV (reference sequence). With V trimmed by 2 bases and J by 2 bases, 1 base remained unmatched. The CDR3 here is CASSLLAGTYNEQFF. Here the CDR3 DNA reads TGTGCCAGCAGCTTACTAGCGGGAACCTACAATGAGCAGTTCTTC.

The V and J genes are TRBV7-3 and TRBJ1-4, with a weak D call TRBD1 (5 bases). CDR1 is SGHTA, CDR2 FQGTGA, per germline. The CDR3 runs 15 residues. With 2 bases removed from V and 6 bases from J, the gap between germline ends came to 13 bases. The DNA for the CDR3 is TGTGCCAGCAGCTTATTAGGGGTTTCACATGAAAAACTGTTTTTT. It translates to CASSLLGVSHEKLFF.